The clone carrying this T cell receptor (beta chain) has at least ten counts. The record originates from a study of T cells in Graves' hyperthyroidism and ophthalmopathy. As for the study in general: Peripheral blood was taken when the disease was first diagnosed, before any treatment began.

The CDR3 regions of TCR beta were amplified from RNA transcripts. A first-round RT-PCR of the TCR CDR3 used the HTBI primer set. From the multiplex PCR reads, TCRdb called clonotypes with MiXCR, one entry per CDR3 protein. The repertoire includes roughly 380,000 distinct CDR3 sequences, approximately 13% of them detected once, and 11% sits in the top ten. CDR1 is KGHSH and CDR2 is LQKENI in the germline V gene. V lost 2 bases and J lost 4; bases outside the gene matches: 4. There are 14 residues in the CDR3. This receptor was identified in a woman aged 55-70 years with Graves' hyperthyroidism. This chain connects TRBV18 to TRBJ1-1, with 7 bases fitting TRBD1. Material: blood. This CDR3 reads CASSPRDRATEAFF. CDR3 DNA: TGTGCCAGCTCACCAAGAGACAGGGCCACTGAAGCTTTCTTT.